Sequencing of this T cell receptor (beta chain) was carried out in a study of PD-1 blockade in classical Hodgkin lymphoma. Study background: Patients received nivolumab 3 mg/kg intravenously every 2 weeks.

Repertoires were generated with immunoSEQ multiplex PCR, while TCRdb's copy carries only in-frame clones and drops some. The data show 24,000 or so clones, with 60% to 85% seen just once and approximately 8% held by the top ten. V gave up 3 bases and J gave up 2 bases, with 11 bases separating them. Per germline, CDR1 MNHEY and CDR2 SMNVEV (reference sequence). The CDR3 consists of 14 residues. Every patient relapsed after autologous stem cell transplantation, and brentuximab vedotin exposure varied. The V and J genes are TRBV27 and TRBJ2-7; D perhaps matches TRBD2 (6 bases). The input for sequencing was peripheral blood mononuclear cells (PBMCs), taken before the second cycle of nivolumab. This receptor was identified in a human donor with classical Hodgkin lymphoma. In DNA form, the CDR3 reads TGTGCCAGCAGTTTTCAGGGCGGGGCCTACGAGCAGTACTTC. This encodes CASSFQGGAYEQYF.